This TCR beta chain was obtained from a study of CD8 T cells in ankylosing spondylitis. Overall study results and limits: Blood from ankylosing spondylitis patients appeared to carry a characteristic roughly 8-variant TCR beta motif.

Trimming stripped 8 bases from V and 4 bases from J, with 20 bases between. This CDR3 is built from 15 residues. In germline, CDR1 is ENHRY, CDR2 SYGVKD. A remark on this clonotype: Its antigen is unknown.

TCRdb recomputed calls from the 5' RACE reads with MiXCR, one row per CDR3 protein. The sample yields under 850,000 distinct CDR3 sequences, roughly 20% seen once. The clonotype comes from a male donor with ankylosing spondylitis. This chain uses TRBV10-3 with TRBJ2-5; D may be TRBD2 (6 bases). Sequenced: blood, either unsorted or a sorted T cell fraction (not recorded which). The CDR3 DNA sequence: TGTGCCATCGGCCCCTCTGGTGGAGGGCGAGAGACCCAGTACTTC. Encoded protein: CAIGPSGGGRETQYF.